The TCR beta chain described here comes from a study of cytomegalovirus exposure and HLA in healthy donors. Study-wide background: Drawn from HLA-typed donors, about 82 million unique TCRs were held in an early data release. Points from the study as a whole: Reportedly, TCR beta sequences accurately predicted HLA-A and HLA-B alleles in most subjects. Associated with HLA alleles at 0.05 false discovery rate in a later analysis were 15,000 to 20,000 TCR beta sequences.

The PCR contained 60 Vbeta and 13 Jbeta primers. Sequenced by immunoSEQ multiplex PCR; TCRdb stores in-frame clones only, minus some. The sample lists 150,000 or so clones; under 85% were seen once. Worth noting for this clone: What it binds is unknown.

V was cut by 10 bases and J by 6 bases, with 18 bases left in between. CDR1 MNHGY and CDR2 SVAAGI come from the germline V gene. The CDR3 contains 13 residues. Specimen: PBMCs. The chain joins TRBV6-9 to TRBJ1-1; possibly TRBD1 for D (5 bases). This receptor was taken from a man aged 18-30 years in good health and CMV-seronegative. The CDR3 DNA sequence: TGTGCCATCCGGGGGGGGAGGAGCGCTGAAGCTTTCTTT. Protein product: CAIRGGRSAEAFF.